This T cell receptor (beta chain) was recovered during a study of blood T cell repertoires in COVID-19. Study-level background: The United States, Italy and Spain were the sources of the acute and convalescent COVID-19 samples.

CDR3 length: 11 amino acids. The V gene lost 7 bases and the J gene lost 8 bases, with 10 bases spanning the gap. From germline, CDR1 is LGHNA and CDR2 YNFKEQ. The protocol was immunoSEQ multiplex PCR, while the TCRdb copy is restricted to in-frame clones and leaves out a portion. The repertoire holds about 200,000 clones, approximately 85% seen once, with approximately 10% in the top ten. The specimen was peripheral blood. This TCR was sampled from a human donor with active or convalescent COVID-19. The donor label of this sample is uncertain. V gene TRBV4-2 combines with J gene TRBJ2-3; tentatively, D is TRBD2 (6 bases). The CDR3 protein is CASTWGGTQYF. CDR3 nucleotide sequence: TGTGCCAGCACATGGGGAGGTACGCAGTATTTT.